This T cell receptor beta chain was captured by sequencing in a study of CD8 T cells in Susac syndrome. CD8+ and CD4+ T cells from blood underwent TCR beta sequencing, which was carried out in a high-throughput format. The authors negatively isolated CD8+ and CD4+ T cells and FACS-enriched TEMRA cells. RNA in amounts of about 0.5 to 1 ug was reverse transcribed with random hexamers. Coverage of TCR beta CDR3 amplification by immunoSEQ multiplex PCR extended to 54 Vbeta and 13 Jbeta. TCRdb re-called the immunoSEQ multiplex PCR reads with MiXCR, one entry per CDR3 protein. The sample holds 78,000 or so distinct CDR3 sequences, just under 95% seen once. The CDR3 loop spans 15 amino acids. Germline values: CDR1 PRHDT, CDR2 FYEKMQ (reference sequence). Trimming took off 4 bases at V and 1 base at J, with 14 bases between the two ends.

This sequence originates from a human donor with multiple sclerosis. This chain connects TRBV13 to TRBJ2-7; possibly TRBD2 for D (5 bases). Sample: CD8+ T cells from PBMCs. Written as DNA, the CDR3 is TGTGCCAGCAGCTCGCGGGCCGTTGGTTCCTACGAGCAGTACTTC. Translating it yields CASSSRAVGSYEQYF.